These 21 T cell receptor beta chains were all obtained from the same sample, sequenced in a study of T cell responses to AZD1222 COVID-19 vaccine. Libraries were prepared by immunoSEQ multiplex PCR; TCRdb keeps only in-frame clonotypes and omits some of them. This sample has 150,000 to 200,000 clones; around 86% occur once, and the top ten carry 2.5% to 3%. Sequenced material: peripheral blood, taken on day 0 of MenACWY control vaccination. These receptors originate from an adult in good health.

This chain connects TRBV3-1 (or the pseudogene TRBV3-2) to TRBJ2-7; D uncertain. Trimming took off 0 bases at V and 2 bases at J, with 11 bases between the two ends. The CDR3 is 15 amino acids. The V gene's germline CDR1 is LGHDT and CDR2 YNNKEL (reference sequence). The CDR3 protein is CASSQERSAAYEQYF. DNA for the CDR3: TGTGCCAGCAGCCAAGAAAGGTCCGCCGCCTACGAGCAGTACTTC.

The V and J genes are TRBV5-1 and TRBJ2-3, with 7 bases that match TRBD2. The CDR3 has 16 amino acids. The V gene end was trimmed by 0 bases and the J gene end by 5 bases; junction bases not matched to a gene: 9. Germline CDR1 reads SGHRS; CDR2 reads YFSETQ. The CDR3, as DNA: TGCGCCAGCAGCTTGGAGGTGGGAGGGCCCGTAGATACGCAGTATTTT. Translation gives CASSLEVGGPVDTQYF.

The chain joins TRBV7-2 to TRBJ2-7, with a weak D call TRBD2 (6 bases). Germline V CDR1 and CDR2: SGHTA, FQGNSA. V was pared by 8 bases and J by 7 bases, with 24 bases between. This CDR3 region has 15 residues. This CDR3 reads CASRFSRAPGGEQYF. The CDR3 DNA reads TGTGCCAGCCGATTTAGCCGGGCCCCCGGAGGGGAGCAGTACTTC.

The rearrangement uses TRBV29-1 and TRBJ2-7; D perhaps matches TRBD1 (6 bases). The CDR3 contains 10 residues. Trimming removed 5 bases from V and 5 bases from J, with 7 bases in between. Per germline, CDR1 SQVTM and CDR2 ANQGSEA. The CDR3 reads CSVQGNEQYF. The CDR3, as DNA: TGCAGCGTTCAGGGGAACGAGCAGTACTTC.

The CDR3 nucleotides read TGTGCCAGCAGCTTAGGCTCCAGGGGATACCAATCCTACGAGCAGTACTTC. As protein: CASSLGSRGYQSYEQYF. The V gene is TRBV7-6, the J gene TRBJ2-7, with D possibly being TRBD1 (6 bases). Germline CDR1 reads SGHVS; CDR2 reads FNYEAQ. The CDR3 runs to 17 residues. Trimming shortened V by 1 base and J by 1 base, and 17 bases separated the two germline ends.

The chain joins TRBV18 to TRBJ2-5; 13 nucleotides align to TRBD2. The CDR3 totals 17 residues. The V gene end was trimmed by 3 bases and the J gene end by 1 base; junction bases not matched to a gene: 5. CDR1 is KGHSH and CDR2 is LQKENI in the germline V gene. In DNA, the CDR3 is TGTGCCAGCTCACCCGGACTAGCGGGAGATCGCCAAGAGACCCAGTACTTC. Its translation: CASSPGLAGDRQETQYF.

The rearrangement joins TRBV7-9 to TRBJ2-3; 7 bases map to TRBD2. This CDR3 region has 12 residues. Germline CDR1 SEHNR, CDR2 FQNEAQ (reference sequence). J was trimmed by 9 bases and V by 1 base; bases with no gene match: 1. CDR3 sequence: CASSLVGGTQYF. Here the CDR3 DNA reads TGTGCCAGCAGCTTAGTGGGGGGGACGCAGTATTTT.

The chain recombines TRBV18 with TRBJ2-7; D is perhaps TRBD2 (6 bases). Trimming left V 3 bases short and J 3 bases short, with 12 bases between. CDR3 length equals 14 residues. CDR1 and CDR2 (germline): KGHSH, LQKENI. This chain's CDR3 is CASSPGTGDYEQYF. The CDR3, as DNA: TGTGCCAGCTCACCCGGGACTGGTGACTACGAGCAGTACTTC. The entire variable domain, with the rest obtained from reference TRBV18 and TRBJ2-7, is as follows: NAGVMQNPRHLVRRRGQEARLRCSPMKGHSHVYWYRQLPEEGLKFMVYLQKENIIDESGMPKERFSAEFPKEGPSILRIQQVVRGDSAAYFCASSPGTGDYEQYFGPGTRLTVT.

The V and J genes are TRBV28 and TRBJ2-1, with 9 bases that match TRBD1. The germline V gene encodes CDR1 MDHEN and CDR2 SYDVKM. J gave up 3 bases and V 7 bases, and 7 bases lay outside the gene matches. CDR3 size: 15 residues. The CDR3 DNA reads TGTGCCAGCACCTCCGGGACAGGGTACTACAATGAGCAGTTCTTC. Amino acids: CASTSGTGYYNEQFF.

J is TRBJ1-4 and V is TRBV9, with D perhaps matching TRBD1 (6 bases). This CDR3 comprises 12 residues. Trimming took 0 bases from V and 12 from J, leaving 9 bases between them. Germline assignment: CDR1 SGDLS and CDR2 YYNGEE. The CDR3 reads CASSVDEGELFF. The DNA for the CDR3 is TGTGCCAGCAGCGTAGATGAGGGGGAACTGTTTTTT.

The chain joins TRBV5-1 to TRBJ1-1; D unclear. With 0 bases removed from V and 6 bases from J, the gap between germline ends came to 12 bases. The CDR3 covers 14 residues. Germline loops: CDR1 SGHRS, CDR2 YFSETQ. Here the CDR3 DNA reads TGCGCCAGCAGCTTGGCCGCGTCTGACTCTGAAGCTTTCTTT. Its protein is CASSLAASDSEAFF.

The V call is TRBV27, the J call TRBJ2-1; D not certain. The germline V and J ends were trimmed by 7 bases and 2 bases, with 12 bases remaining between them. This CDR3 region has 14 residues. Per germline, CDR1 MNHEY and CDR2 SMNVEV (reference sequence). CDR3: CASKARRTYNEQFF. The CDR3, as DNA: TGTGCCAGCAAAGCCCGCCGTACCTACAATGAGCAGTTCTTC.

The V and J genes are TRBV11-3 and TRBJ2-2; D is ambiguous. In germline, CDR1 is SGHNT, CDR2 YENEEA. Trimming took off 5 bases at V and 1 base at J, with 2 bases between the two ends. The CDR3 runs 12 residues. The CDR3 loop is CASSLNTGELFF. The CDR3 region has the DNA TGTGCCAGCAGCCTGAACACCGGGGAGCTGTTTTTT.

V and J are TRBV29-1 and TRBJ1-2, with 7 positions matching TRBD1. Germline assignment: CDR1 SQVTM and CDR2 ANQGSEA. V lost 6 bases and J lost 7; bases outside the gene matches: 11. The CDR3 is 13 residues long. The CDR3 DNA reads as TGCAGCGTCACAGACAGGGCCTTGGGTGGCTACACCTTC. Translating gives CSVTDRALGGYTF.

This rearrangement joins TRBV3-1 (or the pseudogene TRBV3-2) to TRBJ2-7; D possibly corresponds to TRBD2 (5 bases). Germline loops: CDR1 LGHDT, CDR2 YNNKEL (reference sequence). The CDR3 length is 15 residues. The V end was cut by 4 bases, the J end by 6 bases, with 19 bases between. CDR3 residues: CASSPVAGNGIEQYF. In nucleotides, the CDR3 is TGTGCCAGCAGCCCCGTTGCCGGGAACGGTATCGAGCAGTACTTC.

The J gene is TRBJ2-6, the V gene TRBV6-6; 7 nucleotides line up with TRBD1. CDR1 is MNHNY and CDR2 is SVGAGI in the germline V gene (reference sequence). The length of the CDR3 is 16 residues. The trim removed 5 bases at V and 6 bases at J, leaving 10 bases unmatched. The CDR3 sequence is CASSGPGTVEANVLTF. CDR3 bases: TGTGCCAGCAGTGGACCCGGGACAGTGGAGGCCAACGTCCTGACTTTC.

This clone was observed a handful of times. At the DNA level, this CDR3 is encoded by other sequences in the same sample as well. The gene calls are TRBV2 and TRBJ2-7, with D possibly matching TRBD2 (6 bases). V was cut by 7 bases and J by 0 bases, with 19 bases left in between. In germline, CDR1 is SNHLY, CDR2 FYNNEI. CDR3 length: 16 amino acids. The CDR3 DNA reads as TGTGCCAGCACACCAAGGGGCGGGGAGAGCTCCTACGAGCAGTACTTC. This codes for CASTPRGGESSYEQYF.

The chain carries TRBV5-4 and TRBJ2-1, with 9 bases aligning to TRBD1. The CDR3 covers 13 residues. V was pared by 5 bases and J by 8 bases, with 5 bases of the junction left unmatched. From germline, CDR1 is SGHNT and CDR2 YYREEE (reference sequence). This chain's CDR3 is CASSLQGAHEQFF. The CDR3 bases are TGTGCCAGCAGTTTACAGGGGGCCCATGAGCAGTTCTTC.

The rearrangement joins TRBV6-5 to TRBJ1-5; weak D call: TRBD1 (6 bases). CDR1 and CDR2 from the germline V gene are MNHEY and SVGAGI. The CDR3 is 14 residues long. V was shortened by 6 bases and J by 3 bases, with 12 bases between the two germline ends. CDR3 sequence: CASRPRGLNQPQHF. CDR3 nucleotide sequence: TGTGCCAGCAGGCCCCGGGGGCTCAATCAGCCCCAGCATTTT.

The chain recombines TRBV28 with TRBJ2-2; the match to TRBD1 covers 9 bases. Trimming removed 6 bases from V and 4 bases from J; junction bases left unmatched: 9. Germline lookup yields CDR1 MDHEN and CDR2 SYDVKM. This CDR3 has 16 residues. The CDR3 DNA follows: TGTGCCAGCAGGGCTACAGGGGGCGATGGCACCGGGGAGCTGTTTTTT. As protein: CASRATGGDGTGELFF.

The chain links TRBV6-5 to TRBJ1-1, with TRBD1 identical over 7 bases. The CDR3 sequence is 13 residues long. Trimming took 6 bases from V and 5 from J; bases not matched to a gene: 6. Germline CDR1 and CDR2: MNHEY and SVGAGI. The CDR3 region is CASSKDRATEAFF. As DNA, the CDR3 is TGTGCCAGCAGCAAAGACAGGGCGACTGAAGCTTTCTTT.